The 9 T cell receptor beta chains below come from one sample, sequenced in a study of T-cell reconstitution after alpha-beta-depleted transplantation in children. The TCRbeta library was prepared with unique molecular identifiers. TCRdb re-called the PCR reads through MiXCR, storing one row per CDR3 protein. The data contain 250,000 to 400,000 distinct CDR3 sequences, around 20% of them singletons. This specimen consisted of PBMCs, mostly from graft donor cells, obtained 180 days after TCRalphabeta/CD19-depleted stem cell transplant. The receptors originated from a male patient aged 10-17 years who had a stem cell transplant for acute lymphoblastic leukemia, so the T cells may come from the graft donor.

This clonotype was counted a few times. The chain employs TRBV15 and TRBJ1-2; TRBD1 agrees at 7 bases. The CDR3 consists of 15 residues. The germline V gene encodes CDR1 LNHNV and CDR2 YYDKDF (reference sequence). V lost 0 bases, J lost 6 bases, and 7 bases stayed unmatched. The CDR3, as DNA: TGTGCCACCAGCAGAGATCTTAGGGGGCTCGATGGCTACACCTTC. Translation: CATSRDLRGLDGYTF.

This clonotype showed up many times. The chain links TRBV24-1 to TRBJ2-1, with 8 nucleotides matching TRBD2. Germline values: CDR1 KGHDR, CDR2 SFDVKD. The ends lost 2 bases at V and 4 bases at J; junction bases unmatched: 12. The CDR3 runs to 18 residues. CDR3 in DNA: TGTGCCACCAGTGATTCGACCCTTTCTAGCGGGCCATACAATGAGCAGTTCTTC. It specifies CATSDSTLSSGPYNEQFF.

A few counts support this clonotype. The chain has TRBV5-1 and TRBJ1-5; D is ambiguous. Germline V gene data show CDR1 as SGHRS and CDR2 as YFSETQ. The CDR3 contains 13 residues. V lost 9 bases and J lost 2, with 12 bases in between. CDR3 protein: CANPKRGNQPQHF. Written as DNA, the CDR3 is TGCGCCAACCCGAAGAGGGGCAATCAGCCCCAGCATTTT.

This clonotype came up a few times. The chain has TRBV7-9 and TRBJ2-7, with 11 bases identical to TRBD1. The CDR3 has 13 residues. V lost 9 bases to trimming and J lost 6 bases; unmatched junction nucleotides: 7. CDR1 and CDR2 (germline): SEHNR, FQNEAQ (reference sequence). CDR3 nucleotide sequence: TGTGCCAGTTCACGGACAGGGGGCGTCGAGCAGTACTTC. This sequence encodes CASSRTGGVEQYF.

Only a few counts were recorded for this clonotype. The chain employs TRBV2 and TRBJ2-3; a possible D gene is TRBD2 (6 bases). In germline, CDR1 is SNHLY, CDR2 FYNNEI. This CDR3 region has 17 residues. Trimming stripped 2 bases from V and 2 bases from J, with 17 bases between. This chain's CDR3 is CASSEPGLPANTDTQYF. The CDR3 DNA follows: TGTGCCAGCAGTGAACCGGGACTCCCGGCGAACACAGATACGCAGTATTTT.

This clonotype came up a few times. This chain links TRBV29-1 with TRBJ2-4; D is ambiguous. Trimming pared 2 bases from V and 0 bases from J, leaving 17 bases between. Germline CDR1 reads SQVTM; CDR2 reads ANQGSEA. The CDR3 has 17 amino acids. In DNA, the CDR3 is TGCAGCGTTGAATGGGCCGACATTGGGATAGCCAAAAACATTCAGTACTTC. This codes for CSVEWADIGIAKNIQYF.

This chain links TRBV20-1 with TRBJ2-7, with D perhaps matching TRBD2 (5 bases). Germline CDR1 is DFQATT and CDR2 is SNEGSKA (reference sequence). The CDR3 sequence is 16 residues long. Trimming pared 4 bases from V and 5 bases from J, leaving 24 bases between. CDR3 protein: CSAITTLSGSLDEQYF. CDR3 DNA: TGCAGTGCTATAACCACCCTTAGTGGGAGTTTGGACGAGCAGTACTTC.

The sample holds many counts of this clonotype. The chain uses TRBV12-3 or TRBV12-4 and TRBJ1-5; 11 nucleotides agree with TRBD1. This CDR3 comprises 14 residues. J was trimmed by 9 bases and V by 5 bases; bases with no gene match: 6. CDR3 in amino acids: CASSRTGGARPQHF. CDR3 DNA: TGTGCCAGCAGTCGGACAGGGGGCGCACGGCCCCAGCATTTT.

This chain joins TRBV27 and TRBJ2-1, with D hard to call. This CDR3 comprises 13 residues. Trimming shortened V by 7 bases and J by 9 bases, and 16 bases separated the two germline ends. Germline CDR1 and CDR2: MNHEY and SMNVEV (reference sequence). The CDR3 here is CASTYAKWGEQFF. CDR3 bases: TGTGCCAGCACGTACGCAAAATGGGGTGAGCAGTTCTTC.